Each of the 8 T cell receptor beta chains below was sequenced from the same sample in a study of blood T cell repertoires in COVID-19. Sequenced by immunoSEQ multiplex PCR; TCRdb stores in-frame clones only, minus some. The profile shows 35,000 to 45,000 clones, about 85% of them singletons. The sequencing sample was made of peripheral blood. The receptor source for this set is a human donor in a cohort sampled during active COVID-19.

This chain uses TRBV28 with TRBJ2-7, with D hard to call. Germline CDR1 is MDHEN and CDR2 is SYDVKM. Between the trimmed V and J ends, which lost 8 bases and 5 bases, there was a span of 7 bases. The CDR3 loop spans 10 amino acids. This CDR3 is CASWPDEQYF. As DNA, the CDR3 is TGTGCCAGCTGGCCCGACGAGCAGTACTTC.

The chain links TRBV5-1 to TRBJ2-1, with 9 nucleotides matching TRBD2. Trimming at V came to 1 base and at J to 3 bases, leaving 11 bases not matched to a gene. Germline CDR1 SGHRS, CDR2 YFSETQ. CDR3 length: 18 amino acids. CDR3 sequence (DNA): TGCGCCAGCAGCTTGCGGCTAAGGCGGGGGGGCCACTACAATGAGCAGTTCTTC. This translates into CASSLRLRRGGHYNEQFF.

The V gene is TRBV7-8, the J gene TRBJ2-7; D is unclear. CDR3 size: 11 residues. Trimming pared 3 bases from V and 7 bases from J, leaving 7 bases between. Per the germline V gene, CDR1 is SGHVS and CDR2 is FQNEAQ. The CDR3 sequence is CASSFSTEQYF. Here the CDR3 DNA reads TGTGCCAGCAGCTTCTCGACAGAGCAGTACTTC.

This clone was picked up a small number of times. The chain joins TRBV3-1 (or the pseudogene TRBV3-2) to TRBJ2-7, with 8 bases that match TRBD2. In germline, CDR1 is LGHDT, CDR2 YNNKEL (reference sequence). The CDR3 length is 15 residues. V shed 1 base, J shed 2 bases, and the junction held 4 bases outside the gene matches. CDR3 amino acids: CASSQGRGETYEQYF. In DNA, the CDR3 is TGTGCCAGCAGCCAAGGGCGGGGGGAAACCTACGAGCAGTACTTC.

This rearrangement joins TRBV2 to TRBJ1-2; a weak D match, TRBD1 (6 bases). This CDR3 has 15 amino acids. Trimming left V 1 base short and J 6 bases short, with 15 bases between. The V gene's germline CDR1 is SNHLY and CDR2 FYNNEI. In DNA, the CDR3 is TGTGCCAGCAGTGAAGGGGCGGGCAGGGGAGATGGCTACACCTTC. Translated, it gives CASSEGAGRGDGYTF.

The chain couples TRBV4-3 to TRBJ1-6; weak D call: TRBD1 (5 bases). Germline V gene lookup returns CDR1 LGHNA and CDR2 YSLEER. Between the trimmed V and J ends, which lost 0 bases and 9 bases, there was a span of 18 bases. CDR3 length: 17 amino acids. CDR3 nucleotide sequence: TGCGCCAGCAGCCAAGAGATCCGAAGGGGTAGTGGTTCACCCCTCCACTTT. It translates to CASSQEIRRGSGSPLHF.

The V call is TRBV12-3 or TRBV12-4, the J call TRBJ1-2; 7 nucleotides align to TRBD1. V gave up 5 bases and J gave up 6 bases; unmatched junction bases: 6. The length of the CDR3 is 13 residues. Here the CDR3 reads CASSPDRFHGYTF. The CDR3, as DNA: TGTGCCAGCAGTCCGGACAGGTTCCATGGCTACACCTTC.

This chain connects TRBV6-5 to TRBJ1-6, with 10 positions matching TRBD1. The CDR3 has 16 residues. Losses at the gene ends were 4 bases for V and 9 bases for J; bases not matched to a gene: 9. Germline V gene data show CDR1 as MNHEY and CDR2 as SVGAGI. CDR3 amino acids: CASSWGQGLGGSPLHF. CDR3 sequence (DNA): TGTGCCAGCAGTTGGGGACAGGGGCTCGGGGGTTCACCCCTCCACTTT.